This is a list of T cell receptor beta chains from one sample in a study of cytomegalovirus exposure and HLA in healthy donors. Assay: immunoSEQ multiplex PCR; the TCRdb copy retains only in-frame clones and omits some. The profile shows some 150,000 clones, 70% to 80% of them singletons. Input material: PBMCs. The receptors were sampled from a man younger than 45 in good health and CMV-seropositive. Both conserved end residues are part of each CDR3. The order of the fields is CDR3 protein, CDR3 DNA, D gene, V gene, clone size, J gene. D genes are given only for firm matches. Not all rows give a size; the values are once, few, many and, for expanded clones, a class.

CDR3 protein: CASSPRPLSSWAEQYF; CDR3 DNA: TGTGCCAGCTCACCACGCCCCCTATCCTCATGGGCCGAGCAGTACTTC; D gene: -; V gene: TRBV18; clone size: -; J gene: TRBJ2-7
CDR3 protein: CASSRDYTSTGELFF; CDR3 DNA: TGTGCCAGCAGCCGGGACTACACGAGCACCGGGGAGCTGTTTTTT; D gene: TRBD2; V gene: TRBV6-4; clone size: -; J gene: TRBJ2-2
CDR3 protein: CASSQVPGESYEQYF; CDR3 DNA: TGCGCCAGCAGCCAAGTGCCGGGGGAGTCCTACGAGCAGTACTTC; D gene: -; V gene: TRBV4-1; clone size: once; J gene: TRBJ2-7
CDR3 protein: CASSSRPGQGIEQYF; CDR3 DNA: TGTGCCAGCAGCTCCCGGCCCGGACAGGGCATCGAGCAGTACTTC; D gene: TRBD1; V gene: TRBV11-2; clone size: -; J gene: TRBJ2-7
CDR3 protein: CASSPSGRGGTDTQYF; CDR3 DNA: TGTGCCAGCAGCCCCTCGGGGCGGGGGGGCACAGATACGCAGTATTTT; D gene: TRBD2; V gene: TRBV5-4; clone size: -; J gene: TRBJ2-3
CDR3 protein: CASSWGTGSRELFF; CDR3 DNA: TGTGCCAGCAGCTGGGGGACAGGGAGCAGGGAGCTGTTTTTT; D gene: TRBD1; V gene: TRBV11-3; clone size: -; J gene: TRBJ2-2
CDR3 protein: CASSLNGETQYF; CDR3 DNA: TGTGCCAGCAGCTTAAATGGGGAGACGCAGTATTTT; D gene: -; V gene: TRBV11-3; clone size: -; J gene: TRBJ2-3
CDR3 protein: CASSLDSSYGYTF; CDR3 DNA: TGTGCCAGCAGCTTGGACAGCAGCTATGGCTACACCTTC; D gene: -; V gene: TRBV11-2; clone size: -; J gene: TRBJ1-2
CDR3 protein: CAWSVMGTGDEQYF; CDR3 DNA: TGTGCCTGGAGTGTAATGGGGACGGGGGACGAGCAGTACTTC; D gene: -; V gene: TRBV30; clone size: -; J gene: TRBJ2-7
CDR3 protein: CASREDRGFTGELFF; CDR3 DNA: TGTGCCAGTCGAGAGGACAGGGGGTTCACCGGGGAGCTGTTTTTT; D gene: TRBD1; V gene: TRBV19; clone size: -; J gene: TRBJ2-2
CDR3 protein: CASSLELVPEQFF; CDR3 DNA: TGTGCCAGCAGCTTGGAGCTAGTCCCTGAGCAGTTCTTC; D gene: -; V gene: TRBV5-6; clone size: -; J gene: TRBJ2-1
CDR3 protein: CASSQGATADTQYF; CDR3 DNA: TGCGCCAGCAGCCAAGGCGCGACAGCAGATACGCAGTATTTT; D gene: -; V gene: TRBV4-1; clone size: many; J gene: TRBJ2-3
CDR3 protein: CASSPTGNYEQYF; CDR3 DNA: TGTGCCAGCAGTCCCACAGGGAACTACGAGCAGTACTTC; D gene: -; V gene: TRBV9; clone size: -; J gene: TRBJ2-7
CDR3 protein: CASSFTFDTQYF; CDR3 DNA: TGTGCCAGCAGTTTTACTTTTGATACGCAGTATTTT; D gene: -; V gene: TRBV27; clone size: -; J gene: TRBJ2-3
CDR3 protein: CASRPTGTDYGYTF; CDR3 DNA: TGTGCCAGCAGGCCAACCGGGACAGATTATGGCTACACCTTC; D gene: TRBD1; V gene: TRBV27; clone size: -; J gene: TRBJ1-2
CDR3 protein: CASGPGTYTGELFF; CDR3 DNA: TGTGCTAGTGGCCCCGGGACTTACACCGGGGAGCTGTTTTTT; D gene: -; V gene: TRBV12-5; clone size: once; J gene: TRBJ2-2
CDR3 protein: CASSDGGGPYEQYF; CDR3 DNA: TGTGCCAGCAGTGATGGGGGGGGGCCTTACGAGCAGTACTTC; D gene: -; V gene: TRBV2; clone size: -; J gene: TRBJ2-7
CDR3 protein: CASTVGQASYEQYF; CDR3 DNA: TGTGCCAGCACCGTAGGACAGGCCTCCTACGAGCAGTACTTC; D gene: TRBD1; V gene: TRBV6-6; clone size: once; J gene: TRBJ2-7
CDR3 protein: CASSYGGTYEQYF; CDR3 DNA: TGTGCCAGCAGCTACGGCGGAACCTACGAGCAGTACTTC; D gene: -; V gene: TRBV7-9; clone size: -; J gene: TRBJ2-7
CDR3 protein: CASRLAGGTDTQYF; CDR3 DNA: TGTGCCAGCAGACTAGCGGGGGGCACAGATACGCAGTATTTT; D gene: TRBD2; V gene: TRBV27; clone size: -; J gene: TRBJ2-3
CDR3 protein: CAISGTSGFNYEQYF; CDR3 DNA: TGTGCCATCAGCGGGACTAGCGGGTTCAACTACGAGCAGTACTTC; D gene: TRBD2; V gene: TRBV10-3; clone size: -; J gene: TRBJ2-7
CDR3 protein: CASSPAGLNTQYF; CDR3 DNA: TGTGCCAGCAGCCCTGCAGGGTTAAATACGCAGTATTTT; D gene: -; V gene: TRBV7-6; clone size: few; J gene: TRBJ2-3
CDR3 protein: CAIGWDRDAGQPQHF; CDR3 DNA: TGTGCCATCGGGTGGGACAGGGACGCGGGTCAGCCCCAGCATTTT; D gene: TRBD1; V gene: TRBV10-3; clone size: -; J gene: TRBJ1-5
CDR3 protein: CASGLGLDTQYF; CDR3 DNA: TGTGCTAGTGGTCTTGGACTGGATACGCAGTATTTT; D gene: -; V gene: TRBV12-5; clone size: -; J gene: TRBJ2-3
CDR3 protein: CASSPDRVVNTEAFF; CDR3 DNA: TGTGCCAGCTCACCCGACAGGGTAGTGAACACTGAAGCTTTCTTT; D gene: TRBD1; V gene: TRBV18; clone size: few; J gene: TRBJ1-1
CDR3 protein: CASSKGDPGQGAGGANVLTF; CDR3 DNA: TGTGCCAGCAGCAAAGGGGATCCGGGACAGGGGGCGGGTGGGGCCAACGTCCTGACTTTC; D gene: -; V gene: TRBV21-1; clone size: few; J gene: TRBJ2-6
CDR3 protein: CASSLVSGGVGEQFF; CDR3 DNA: TGTGCCAGCAGCTTGGTCTCTGGAGGGGTGGGTGAGCAGTTCTTC; D gene: -; V gene: TRBV5-6; clone size: -; J gene: TRBJ2-1
CDR3 protein: CASSRSRGVLETQYF; CDR3 DNA: TGCGCCAGCAGCCGTAGCAGGGGGGTTTTAGAGACCCAGTACTTC; D gene: -; V gene: TRBV4-3; clone size: -; J gene: TRBJ2-5
CDR3 protein: CASSLGGEVGYTF; CDR3 DNA: TGTGCCAGCAGCCTAGGGGGGGAGGTTGGCTACACCTTC; D gene: -; V gene: TRBV9; clone size: few; J gene: TRBJ1-2
CDR3 protein: CASSLRGGNTIYF; CDR3 DNA: TGTGCCAGTAGTCTCAGGGGTGGAAACACCATATATTTT; D gene: -; V gene: TRBV19; clone size: -; J gene: TRBJ1-3
CDR3 protein: CASRPPPHLTDTQYF; CDR3 DNA: TGTGCCAGCAGACCCCCGCCACACCTCACAGATACGCAGTATTTT; D gene: -; V gene: TRBV28; clone size: once; J gene: TRBJ2-3
CDR3 protein: CASSVEVPADTQYF; CDR3 DNA: TGTGCCAGCAGCGTGGAGGTTCCCGCAGATACGCAGTATTTT; D gene: -; V gene: TRBV28; clone size: -; J gene: TRBJ2-3
CDR3 protein: CASSVGRTANSPLHF; CDR3 DNA: TGTGCCAGCAGTGTCGGCAGGACAGCAAATTCACCCCTCCACTTT; D gene: -; V gene: TRBV6-1; clone size: -; J gene: TRBJ1-6
CDR3 protein: CASSLMEGVLTF; CDR3 DNA: TGTGCCAGCAGCTTAATGGAGGGCGTCCTGACTTTC; D gene: -; V gene: TRBV7-3; clone size: -; J gene: TRBJ2-6
CDR3 protein: CASSLWETGFEKLFF; CDR3 DNA: TGCGCCAGCAGCTTGTGGGAGACAGGGTTTGAAAAACTGTTTTTT; D gene: TRBD1; V gene: TRBV5-1; clone size: few; J gene: TRBJ1-4
CDR3 protein: CASSLGDSNSSPLHF; CDR3 DNA: TGCGCCAGCAGCTTGGGGGACAGTAACAGTTCACCCCTCCACTTT; D gene: TRBD1; V gene: TRBV5-1; clone size: -; J gene: TRBJ1-6
CDR3 protein: CASSLLQGPGELFF; CDR3 DNA: TGTGCCAGCTCACTACTACAGGGTCCCGGGGAGCTGTTTTTT; D gene: -; V gene: TRBV18; clone size: -; J gene: TRBJ2-2
CDR3 protein: CASSYSASGGSYEQYF; CDR3 DNA: TGTGCCAGCAGTTACTCGGCTAGCGGGGGTTCCTACGAGCAGTACTTC; D gene: TRBD2; V gene: TRBV6-5; clone size: once; J gene: TRBJ2-7
CDR3 protein: CASSLGQGEETQYF; CDR3 DNA: TGTGCCAGCAGCCTGGGACAGGGTGAAGAGACCCAGTACTTC; D gene: TRBD1; V gene: TRBV5-6; clone size: -; J gene: TRBJ2-5
CDR3 protein: CASSFGTSNQPQHF; CDR3 DNA: TGTGCCAGCAGTTTCGGGACAAGCAATCAGCCCCAGCATTTT; D gene: -; V gene: TRBV28; clone size: -; J gene: TRBJ1-5
CDR3 protein: CASSLGTGRPPQETQYF; CDR3 DNA: TGTGCCAGCAGCTTAGGGACAGGGAGGCCGCCCCAAGAGACCCAGTACTTC; D gene: TRBD1; V gene: TRBV7-2; clone size: -; J gene: TRBJ2-5
CDR3 protein: CASSLVQGQETQYF; CDR3 DNA: TGTGCCAGCAGCTTAGTACAGGGCCAAGAGACCCAGTACTTC; D gene: -; V gene: TRBV7-2; clone size: -; J gene: TRBJ2-5
CDR3 protein: CASSPWGGYEQYF; CDR3 DNA: TGTGCCAGCAGCCCGTGGGGGGGATACGAGCAGTACTTC; D gene: TRBD2; V gene: TRBV7-9; clone size: -; J gene: TRBJ2-7
CDR3 protein: CAIRQGQGGSEAFF; CDR3 DNA: TGTGCCATCAGGCAAGGACAGGGGGGCTCTGAAGCTTTCTTT; D gene: TRBD1; V gene: TRBV10-3; clone size: -; J gene: TRBJ1-1
CDR3 protein: CASRRQGGEKLFF; CDR3 DNA: TGTGCCAGCAGACGACAGGGGGGAGAAAAACTGTTTTTT; D gene: TRBD1; V gene: TRBV7-9; clone size: -; J gene: TRBJ1-4
CDR3 protein: CASSLPLAGGGGNTQYF; CDR3 DNA: TGTGCCAGCAGCTTACCACTAGCGGGGGGGGGAGGAAATACGCAGTATTTT; D gene: TRBD2; V gene: TRBV9; clone size: -; J gene: TRBJ2-3
CDR3 protein: CASSRTGGETQYF; CDR3 DNA: TGTGCCAGTAGCCGGACGGGGGGAGAGACCCAGTACTTC; D gene: TRBD2; V gene: TRBV19; clone size: once; J gene: TRBJ2-5
CDR3 protein: CASSLEPGTQTSTDTQYF; CDR3 DNA: TGTGCCAGCAGTTTAGAACCAGGGACACAAACTAGCACAGATACGCAGTATTTT; D gene: -; V gene: TRBV28; clone size: -; J gene: TRBJ2-3
CDR3 protein: CASSLVFVTGGSNEKLFF; CDR3 DNA: TGTGCCAGCAGCTTAGTGTTCGTGACAGGGGGCTCTAATGAAAAACTGTTTTTT; D gene: TRBD1; V gene: TRBV7-2; clone size: -; J gene: TRBJ1-4
CDR3 protein: CASKQGFDSTGELFF; CDR3 DNA: TGCGCCAGTAAACAGGGGTTTGATAGCACCGGGGAGCTGTTTTTT; D gene: TRBD1; V gene: TRBV5-1; clone size: -; J gene: TRBJ2-2
CDR3 protein: CASSSRNTEAFF; CDR3 DNA: TGTGCCAGCAGTTCGAGGAACACTGAAGCTTTCTTT; D gene: -; V gene: TRBV6-6; clone size: -; J gene: TRBJ1-1
CDR3 protein: CASIRAGGGAEAFF; CDR3 DNA: TGTGCCAGCATCAGAGCAGGGGGAGGTGCTGAAGCTTTCTTT; D gene: TRBD1; V gene: TRBV18; clone size: -; J gene: TRBJ1-1
CDR3 protein: CAISASDYSNQLQHF; CDR3 DNA: TGTGCCATCAGTGCCTCGGATTATAGCAATCAGCTCCAGCATTTT; D gene: -; V gene: TRBV10-3; clone size: once; J gene: TRBJ1-5